The 2 T cell receptor beta chains given below trace back to one sample, sequenced in a study of blood T cells in healthy people across ages. Using a J-beta primer mix together with a sample-barcoded 5' primer, a second PCR was run for about 6 to 11 cycles. TCRdb fed the 5' RACE reads into MiXCR, producing one record per CDR3 protein. The sample lists about 1 million distinct CDR3 sequences; 35% to 50% were seen once. What was sequenced was blood. Receptors were obtained from a woman aged 60-75 years in good health.

The chain has TRBV20-1 and TRBJ2-5; the D gene is possibly TRBD2 (7 bases). This CDR3 spans 14 amino acids. Germline V gene sequence: CDR1 DFQATT, CDR2 SNEGSKA (reference sequence). V was pared by 6 bases and J by 11 bases, with 25 bases between. In DNA form, the CDR3 reads TGCAGTGCACCCGGGGGGCCGGAGTACAATGAGCAGTACTTC. It translates to CSAPGGPEYNEQYF.

This chain uses TRBV12-5 with TRBJ1-1; no reliable D call. The V gene's germline CDR1 is LGHNT and CDR2 FRNRAP. Trimming cost V 1 base and J 3 bases, with 3 bases left between them. The CDR3 has 12 residues. The CDR3 region has the DNA TGTGCTAGTGGTTTGGGGGACACTGAAGCTTTCTTT. It translates to CASGLGDTEAFF.